This TCR beta chain was observed in a study of T cells in Graves' hyperthyroidism and ophthalmopathy. There are a few counts of this clonotype. RNA transcripts served as the template for amplifying TCR beta CDR3 regions. Carried out on the TCR CDR3, a first-round RT-PCR used the HTBI primer set. One entry per CDR3 protein, called by TCRdb with MiXCR from the multiplex PCR reads. Counted here are around 600,000 distinct CDR3 sequences, 45% occurring once; the ten biggest clones make up approximately 6.8%. The material sequenced was peripheral blood or thyroid tissue (not recorded which). This clonotype originated in an adult man with Graves' disease, either hyperthyroidism or ophthalmopathy (not recorded which).

CDR3 region: CASSLSVGGQETQYF. The CDR3 nucleotides read TGTGCCAGCAGCTTATCAGTGGGAGGTCAAGAGACCCAGTACTTC. The chain links TRBV7-8 to TRBJ2-5; perhaps TRBD2 as D (6 bases). The CDR3 contains 15 residues. V gave up 2 bases and J gave up 2 bases, with 12 bases separating them. The germline CDR1 and CDR2 sequences are SGHVS and FQNEAQ.